The clone carrying this TCR beta chain was detected only a few times. A second PCR, run for roughly 7 to 11 cycles, used a sample-barcoded 5' primer plus a J-beta primer mix. One entry per CDR3 protein, called by TCRdb with MiXCR from the 5' RACE reads. The table lists some 1 million distinct CDR3 sequences, roughly 45% of them singletons. CDR1 MNHEY and CDR2 SMNVEV come from the germline V gene (reference sequence). Trimming left V 0 bases short and J 2 bases short, with 21 bases between. This CDR3 has 19 amino acids. The data stem from a study of blood T cells in healthy people across ages. The chain combines TRBV27 with TRBJ2-3; D possibly corresponds to TRBD2 (6 bases). The sequenced sample was blood. The sequence derives from an older woman in good health. The DNA of the CDR3 is TGTGCCAGCAGTTTATCCCCTGGGGGACTCATATCTAACACAGATACGCAGTATTTT. Amino acid sequence: CASSLSPGGLISNTDTQYF.